A selection of T cell receptor beta chains follows, all from one sample in a study of blood T cell repertoires in COVID-19. Libraries were prepared by immunoSEQ multiplex PCR; TCRdb keeps only in-frame clonotypes and omits some of them. The sample records about 220,000 clones, approximately 81% being singletons. Sequencing was performed on peripheral blood. The receptors originated from a woman older than 75 with acute or convalescent COVID-19. The CDR3 runs from the conserved cysteine through the conserved F or W. The D gene is left open where the match is weak. The size entry is marked missing in some rows and otherwise reads once, few, many or a size class.

>-|TRBD2|TRBJ2-5|TRBV30
TGTGCCTGGAGTGTAGCGGGGGGCGAGACCCAGTACTTC
CAWSVAGGETQYF
>few|-|TRBJ1-1|TRBV5-4
TGTGCCAGCAGCTTGGACGCCGGGGAAGGTGAAGCTTTCTTT
CASSLDAGEGEAFF
>-|-|TRBJ1-1|TRBV30
TGTGCCTGGAGTTGGGCGAACACTGAAGCTTTCTTT
CAWSWANTEAFF
>-|-|TRBJ1-3|TRBV29-1
TGCAGCGTTGCCGACAGTAATGCCCCAGGAAACACCATATATTTT
CSVADSNAPGNTIYF
>-|TRBD1|TRBJ2-1|TRBV6-5
TGTGCCAGCAGTTTCTACAGGGGCTCCTACAATGAGCAGTTCTTC
CASSFYRGSYNEQFF
>-|-|TRBJ2-2|TRBV9
TGTGCCAGCAGCGTCGGTCTGGGGGCAGCCGGGGAGCTGTTTTTT
CASSVGLGAAGELFF
>few|-|TRBJ1-6|TRBV19
TGTGCCAGTAGTATAGGAGGGACAAGAAATTCACCCCTCCACTTT
CASSIGGTRNSPLHF
>-|-|TRBJ1-6|TRBV9
TGTGCCAGCAGCGTTGGACAATTTCCTTCACCCCTCCACTTT
CASSVGQFPSPLHF
>-|-|TRBJ2-3|TRBV5-6
TGTGCCAGCACCCCTCAGGGGATCGGTAGCACAGATACGCAGTATTTT
CASTPQGIGSTDTQYF
>once|TRBD1|TRBJ2-5|TRBV27
TGTGCCAGCAGTTTATACCGCGGGACAGGGGGCATGGAGACCCAGTACTTC
CASSLYRGTGGMETQYF
>few|-|TRBJ2-7|TRBV19
TGTGCCAGTAGTGCGCCGGGGCAGGGGGGCAAGTACGAGCAGTACTTC
CASSAPGQGGKYEQYF
>-|-|TRBJ1-6|TRBV28
TGTGCCAGCAGTTCAGGAGGGGGAGGGCGGAATTCACCCCTCCACTTT
CASSSGGGGRNSPLHF
>-|TRBD1|TRBJ2-1|TRBV18
TGTGCCAGCTCACCCCCCCGGACAGGGGTTTGGAATGAGCAGTTCTTC
CASSPPRTGVWNEQFF
>-|TRBD1|TRBJ2-7|TRBV24-1
TGTGCCACCAGTGACAGGGGGCGTTTTTCCTACGAGCAGTACTTC
CATSDRGRFSYEQYF
>-|-|TRBJ1-1|TRBV11-3
TGTGCCAGCACTAGGGGTATGGTCCGTTCAAGTACTGAAGCTTTCTTT
CASTRGMVRSSTEAFF
>-|TRBD2|TRBJ2-3|TRBV20-1
TGCAGTGCTAGTCCCAGCGGGGGGGTCCTCGGGGCAGATACGCAGTATTTT
CSASPSGGVLGADTQYF
>-|-|TRBJ1-6|TRBV30
TGTGCCTGGACGAACCCTCTAGGTTCACCCCTCCACTTT
CAWTNPLGSPLHF
>-|TRBD1|TRBJ1-1|TRBV4-1
TGCGCCAGCAGCCAAGGGGATACAGGGGGTTGGACTGAAGCTTTCTTT
CASSQGDTGGWTEAFF
>-|TRBD1|TRBJ1-2|TRBV11-3
TGTGCCAGCCGTCCGAGACAGGGCGAAAATAACTATGGCTACACCTTC
CASRPRQGENNYGYTF
>-|TRBD2|TRBJ2-3|TRBV28
TGTGCCAGCATAAGCGGGGGCGGGGGCACAGATACGCAGTATTTT
CASISGGGGTDTQYF
>-|-|TRBJ1-1|TRBV19
TGTGCCAGTAGTAGGGTGGACAGCCTGAACACTGAAGCTTTCTTT
CASSRVDSLNTEAFF
>-|-|TRBJ1-2|TRBV29-1
TGCAGCGCCGAGGAGGAAGACTACTATGGCTACACCTTC
CSAEEEDYYGYTF
>-|TRBD2|TRBJ2-1|TRBV7-9
TGTGCCAGCAGCTTAGAGCGCTGGACTAGCGGTCCGGGTAGTAATGAGCAGTTCTTC
CASSLERWTSGPGSNEQFF
>-|TRBD1|TRBJ2-7|TRBV3-1/TRBV3-2
TGTGCCAGCAGCCTAGGACAGGGAGCTTACGAGCAGTACTTC
CASSLGQGAYEQYF
>few|-|TRBJ2-2|TRBV19
TGTGCCAGTAGCACCAGGGGCCGGAACACCGGGGAGCTGTTTTTT
CASSTRGRNTGELFF
>-|-|TRBJ1-5|TRBV2
TGTGCCAGCAGTGTGCTGGGGCATCAGCCCCAGCATTTT
CASSVLGHQPQHF
>-|TRBD1|TRBJ2-1|TRBV20-1
TGCAGTGCCACAGGGGTTGATGAGCAGTTCTTC
CSATGVDEQFF
>-|-|TRBJ1-1|TRBV5-1
TGCGCCAGCAGTAAGGGGGAGAACACTGAAGCTTTCTTT
CASSKGENTEAFF